These T cell receptor beta chains were read from a single sample in a study of chemoradiotherapy in HPV16-positive cancers. Sequencing used immunoSEQ multiplex PCR; TCRdb keeps in-frame clones, though not all of them. The profile shows 20,000 to 25,000 clones, about 90% of them singletons. Sequenced material: blood, taken from a patient who underwent chemoradiotherapy. These receptors all come from a human donor with HPV-associated anogenital cancer. Both conserved end residues are trimmed from each CDR3.

V gene | CDR3 length | CDR3 protein
TRBV27 | 13 | ASSLSVRGSGGYT
TRBV12-5 | 14 | ASGFGTGGETGELF
TRBV19 | 15 | ASSRYGLAGDINEQF
TRBV7-8 | 11 | ASSVRPQETQY
TRBV10-3 | 10 | AISEGGETQY
TRBV7-6 | 13 | ASSLQGQGNYGYT
TRBV20-1 | 9 | SARLARELF
TRBV5-4 | 11 | ASSLAGEYGYT
TRBV5-5 | 13 | ASSEGLQLSYEQY
TRBV18 | 13 | ASSPPGAYQETQY
TRBV19 | 13 | ASSIAPGQYYGYT
TRBV7-9 | 13 | ASSIRTVFTDTQY
TRBV14 | 13 | ASSPGHSSYNEQF
TRBV2 | 13 | ASTLRTVLLYEQY
TRBV19 | 12 | ASSLGTGGTEAF
TRBV2 | 9 | ASSGGGGYT
TRBV7-9 | 10 | ASSPSADTQY
TRBV6-5 | 13 | ASSYSTGSGNTIY
TRBV13 | 14 | ASSVRTSGGADTQY
TRBV5-1 | 15 | ASSLRGGAQGNTEAF
TRBV11-2 | 13 | ASSLGQGSSYEQY
TRBV5-1 | 16 | ASSLGTTGIRFNSPLH
TRBV9 | 15 | ASSEVAGGPSTDTQY
TRBV19 | 12 | ASSILTSGNTIY
TRBV19 | 11 | ASRGLDGNEAF
TRBV2 | 12 | ASRGTGGLYEQY
TRBV6-1 | 12 | ASSEGGVGLLYT
TRBV19 | 13 | ASSMAGHPNTEAF
TRBV11-2 | 13 | ASSSGYSGANVLT
TRBV7-7 | 14 | ASSPGQGSSTDTQY
TRBV19 | 14 | ASSITGAGNTGELF
TRBV30 | 12 | AWSVSGQGEKLF
TRBV7-9 | 10 | ASSGRTDTQY
TRBV7-2 | 14 | ASSHGQGGNTDTQY
TRBV11-1 | 16 | ASSLNRDRNLGAYGYT
TRBV28 | 13 | ASSLSGTGGEKLF
TRBV5-1 | 12 | ASSMGQSYTEAF
TRBV7-3 | 13 | ASSEDVGAYNEQF
TRBV30 | 13 | AWSVPGNSGNTIY
TRBV30 | 11 | AWSLDRGYGYT
TRBV5-3 | 14 | ARSSERQGTNQPQH
TRBV6-1 | 10 | ASSDHSGFDT
TRBV5-4 | 14 | ASSWEPQGTNEKLF
TRBV27 | 13 | ASSLRGAGANVLT
TRBV30 | 11 | AWSLSSGNTIY
TRBV5-4 | 13 | ASSLGTVSYNEQF
TRBV7-9 | 13 | ASSLTGGAQETQY
TRBV11-3 | 13 | ASSLVAGGYNEQF
TRBV10-3 | 14 | ATSIPSGAGANVLT
TRBV5-1 | 13 | ASSLDGVSYNEQF
TRBV6-5 | 10 | ASSRGGTEAF
TRBV11-3 | 12 | ASSRGNLANEQY
TRBV5-1 | 12 | ASTPSGGAHTQY
TRBV28 | 14 | ASSSHHMLYGYGYT